A selection of T cell receptor beta chains follows, all from one sample in a study of PD-1 and CTLA-4 blockade in melanoma. Using immunoSEQ multiplex PCR, the repertoire was profiled, and TCRdb retains in-frame clones only, with some absent. Of more than 25,000 clones in the sample, about 89% were seen once. Sequenced material: CD8+ T cells from peripheral blood, taken before anti-PD-1 treatment. These receptors were collected from a human donor with melanoma. Each CDR3 is given with its conserved first and last residue. The order of the fields is J gene, V gene, CDR3 protein.

J: TRBJ1-1
V: TRBV11-1
CDR3: CASSLSYTEAFF

J: TRBJ2-3
V: TRBV14
CDR3: CASSQDLLGDTQYF

J: TRBJ2-3
V: TRBV6-5
CDR3: CASRGLAGVDTQYF

J: TRBJ1-1
V: TRBV4-1
CDR3: CASSARTGNTEAFF

J: TRBJ1-1
V: TRBV5-5
CDR3: CASSPGDGADTEAFF

J: TRBJ2-5
V: TRBV20-1
CDR3: CSARDWRLGGQETQYF

J: TRBJ2-7
V: TRBV7-8
CDR3: CASSLEFVDSNYLEYEQYF

J: TRBJ2-3
V: TRBV18
CDR3: CASSLWTSDRMIILTDTQYF

J: TRBJ2-1
V: TRBV10-1
CDR3: CASSDLAGGSNEQFF

J: TRBJ1-1
V: TRBV5-8
CDR3: CASSPTPGFTEAFF

J: TRBJ1-1
V: TRBV5-5
CDR3: CASSPMDGGTEAFF

J: TRBJ2-3
V: TRBV2
CDR3: CASEGQATDTQYF

J: TRBJ1-4
V: TRBV7-9
CDR3: CASSPRQNEDDNEKLFF

J: TRBJ1-1
V: TRBV3-1/TRBV3-2
CDR3: CASSMQNTEAFF

J: TRBJ1-2
V: TRBV30
CDR3: CAWELNNYGYTF

J: TRBJ2-7
V: TRBV10-1
CDR3: CASSESWRANEQYF

J: TRBJ2-3
V: TRBV11-3
CDR3: CASSLGTSGGPGDTQYF

J: TRBJ1-5
V: TRBV6-6
CDR3: CASTPLGFNQPQHF

J: TRBJ1-1
V: TRBV5-1
CDR3: CASSLAEYRGRHTEAFF

J: TRBJ2-1
V: TRBV7-9
CDR3: CASSLDWDIYNEQFF

J: TRBJ1-2
V: TRBV27
CDR3: CASSFGTGKINGYTF

J: TRBJ1-4
V: TRBV19
CDR3: CASTSGGSEKLFF

J: TRBJ1-1
V: TRBV15
CDR3: CATSILGDMNTEAFF

J: TRBJ2-7
V: TRBV7-8
CDR3: CASSPPPNAGEQYF

J: TRBJ2-3
V: TRBV19
CDR3: CASSQAGGADTQYF

J: TRBJ1-6
V: TRBV27
CDR3: CASSSRPQGHNSPLHF

J: TRBJ1-2
V: TRBV10-2
CDR3: CASSERGGGYGYTF

J: TRBJ1-1
V: TRBV29-1
CDR3: CSVEQGNTEAFF